The T cell receptor (beta chain) under discussion was sequenced for a study of blood T cell repertoires in COVID-19. Turning to the study itself: The United States, Italy and Spain supplied acute and convalescent COVID-19 samples.

Between the trimmed V and J ends, which lost 6 bases and 7 bases, there was a span of 15 bases. Germline V gene data show CDR1 as MNHEY and CDR2 as SVGAGI. The CDR3 spans 13 residues. In the original processing: Researchers report that nucleated cell counts were estimated from reference gene primer amplification. Data came from immunoSEQ multiplex PCR; TCRdb stores just in-frame clones and leaves some out. V and J calls and clone size are given by that table; D and trimming were obtained from the DNA. The sample gives 150,000 to 200,000 clones, 70% to 90% of which show up once; roughly 2% is in the top ten.

This TCR derives from a man aged 45 to 65 who had recovered from COVID-19. The rearrangement links TRBV6-5 to TRBJ1-1, with D possibly matching TRBD1 (6 bases). The sample taken for sequencing was peripheral blood. The chain's CDR3 is CASRKTGLGEAFF. CDR3 sequence (DNA): TGTGCCAGCAGAAAAACAGGGCTGGGTGAAGCTTTCTTT.